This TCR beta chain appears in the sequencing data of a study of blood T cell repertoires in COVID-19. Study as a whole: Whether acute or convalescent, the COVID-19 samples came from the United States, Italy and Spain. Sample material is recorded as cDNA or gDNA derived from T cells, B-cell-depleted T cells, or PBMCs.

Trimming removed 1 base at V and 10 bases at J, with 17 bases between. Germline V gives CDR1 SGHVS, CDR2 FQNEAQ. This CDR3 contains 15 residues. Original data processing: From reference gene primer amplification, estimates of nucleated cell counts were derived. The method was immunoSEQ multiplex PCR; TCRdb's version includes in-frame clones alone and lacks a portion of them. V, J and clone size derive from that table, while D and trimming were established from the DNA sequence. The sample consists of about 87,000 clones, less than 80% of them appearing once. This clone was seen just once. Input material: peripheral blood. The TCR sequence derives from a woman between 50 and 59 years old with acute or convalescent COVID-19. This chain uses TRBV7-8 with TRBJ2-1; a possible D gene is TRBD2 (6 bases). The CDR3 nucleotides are TGTGCCAGCAGCTTAGGTGCGGGGCGCCAGGGCGAGCAGTTCTTC. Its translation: CASSLGAGRQGEQFF.